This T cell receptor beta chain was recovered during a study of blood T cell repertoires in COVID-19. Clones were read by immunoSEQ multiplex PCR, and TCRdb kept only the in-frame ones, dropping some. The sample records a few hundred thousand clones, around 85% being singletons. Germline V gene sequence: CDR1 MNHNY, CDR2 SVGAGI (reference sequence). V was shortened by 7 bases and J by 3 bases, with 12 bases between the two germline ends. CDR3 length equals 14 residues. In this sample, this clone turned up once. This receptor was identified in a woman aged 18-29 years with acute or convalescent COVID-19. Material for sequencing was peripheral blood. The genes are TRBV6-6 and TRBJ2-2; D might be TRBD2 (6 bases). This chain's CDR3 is CASTLGGHTGELFF. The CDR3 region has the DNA TGTGCCAGCACCCTGGGGGGTCACACCGGGGAGCTGTTTTTT.